These 14 T cell receptor beta chains were all obtained from the same sample, sequenced in a study of graft-versus-host responses after intestinal transplantation. Sequenced by immunoSEQ multiplex PCR; TCRdb stores in-frame clones only, minus some. The sample shows about 23,000 clones, roughly nine tenths of them seen only once. The sample in question was PBMCs, obtained around 38 days after intestinal transplant. These receptors were taken from a human patient who received an intestinal transplant, so some T cells may come from the graft donor.

The chain has TRBV5-1 and TRBJ1-2, with D maybe TRBD1 (6 bases). The V gene lost 4 bases and the J gene lost 6 bases, with 16 bases spanning the gap. Germline V gene sequence: CDR1 SGHRS, CDR2 YFSETQ. This CDR3 contains 14 residues. The CDR3 DNA is TGCGCCAGCAGCATACCCCTACAGGGTAATGGCTACACCTTC. Translated: CASSIPLQGNGYTF.

The gene calls are TRBV5-1 and TRBJ2-5; TRBD2 matches at 7 bases. The J segment lost 2 bases and the V segment lost 3 bases, leaving 19 bases of the junction unmatched. The CDR3 extends over 19 amino acids. Germline V gene data show CDR1 as SGHRS and CDR2 as YFSETQ. The CDR3 spells CASSSLGLGLNRLQETQYF. The CDR3 DNA reads TGCGCCAGCAGCTCCCTAGGACTAGGCCTAAACCGCTTACAAGAGACCCAGTACTTC.

The rearrangement links TRBV6-4 to TRBJ2-6, with D uncertain. Germline assignment: CDR1 MRHNA and CDR2 SNTAGT. Trimming shortened V by 2 bases and J by 1 base, and 6 bases separated the two germline ends. The CDR3 consists of 15 residues. CDR3 in amino acids: CASSDKRSGANVLTF. CDR3 nucleotide sequence: TGTGCCAGCAGTGACAAGCGATCTGGGGCCAACGTCCTGACTTTC.

This clone was seen only a few times. J is TRBJ2-5 and V is TRBV5-1, with TRBD2 matching over 14 bases. The end of the DNA is better explained by TRBJ2-7, so the J call may be wrong. The CDR3 extends over 16 amino acids. CDR1 and CDR2 (germline): SGHRS, YFSETQ. CDR3 in amino acids: CASSRPGLAGVHEQYF. The CDR3 bases are TGCGCCAGCAGCCGACCGGGACTAGCGGGAGTCCACGAGCAGTACTTC.

The rearrangement joins TRBV2 to TRBJ2-7, with 7 bases lining up with TRBD2. The V gene end was trimmed by 7 bases and the J gene end by 5 bases; junction bases not matched to a gene: 11. Germline CDR1 reads SNHLY; CDR2 reads FYNNEI. The CDR3 is 14 amino acids. CDR3 sequence (DNA): TGTGCCAGCATGGTGGGGGAGGGCCCCGACGAGCAGTACTTC. Translation: CASMVGEGPDEQYF.

This chain connects TRBV4-1 to TRBJ2-5, with 11 positions matching TRBD2. Germline CDR1 MGHRA, CDR2 YSYEKL. The V segment lost 3 bases and the J segment 3 bases; nucleotides outside the gene matches: 6. The CDR3 extends over 16 amino acids. The CDR3 sequence is CASSHGTGLAEETQYF. CDR3 coding DNA: TGCGCCAGCAGCCATGGGACGGGACTAGCGGAAGAGACCCAGTACTTC.

Written as DNA, the CDR3 is TGTGCCAGCAGCCATAGGTCGGGCGAGCAGTACTTC. This codes for CASSHRSGEQYF. The chain joins TRBV7-6 to TRBJ2-7; no reliable D call. Trimming stripped 5 bases from V and 6 bases from J, with 11 bases between. Per germline, CDR1 SGHVS and CDR2 FNYEAQ. The CDR3 consists of 12 residues.

This clone showed up just a few times. The chain employs TRBV29-1 and TRBJ2-5; D possibly uses TRBD1 or TRBD2 (5 bases each). The V end lost 4 bases, the J end lost 1 base, and 16 bases lay between the germline ends. Germline values: CDR1 SQVTM, CDR2 ANQGSEA. The CDR3 runs to 15 residues. The CDR3 loop reads CSVGGLQGPQETQYF. Written as DNA, the CDR3 is TGCAGCGTTGGCGGGTTGCAGGGACCCCAAGAGACCCAGTACTTC.

This chain connects TRBV12-5 to TRBJ2-1; the D gene is possibly TRBD2 (5 bases). Trimming cost V 4 bases and J 3 bases, with 10 bases left between them. Germline CDR1 LGHNT, CDR2 FRNRAP. The CDR3 loop spans 14 amino acids. The CDR3 is CASGWGALYNEQFF. CDR3 nucleotides: TGTGCTAGTGGTTGGGGAGCCCTCTACAATGAGCAGTTCTTC. The whole variable domain, filled in from reference TRBV12-5 and TRBJ2-1, reads DARVTQTPRHKVTEMGQEVTMRCQPILGHNTVFWYRQTMMQGLELLAYFRNRAPLDDSGMPKDRFSAEMPDATLATLKIQPSEPRDSAVYFCASGWGALYNEQFFGPGTRLTVL.

The chain combines TRBV23-1 with TRBJ2-7, with unresolved D. TRBV23-1 is filed as an ORF, its function uncertain. CDR3 length: 10 residues. V shed 7 bases and J shed 2 bases, with 3 bases lying between them. The CDR3 is CASTPYEQYF. The CDR3 nucleotides read TGCGCCAGCACCCCCTACGAGCAGTACTTC.

Comments on this clone: Sequence at one end of the junction differs from germline and may be a read error. This sequence joins TRBV7-7 and TRBJ2-2; no definite D call. Germline values: CDR1 SSHAT, CDR2 FNYEAQ (reference sequence). The CDR3 extends over 14 amino acids. The CDR3 here is CASSLSGNTGELFF. CDR3 nucleotides: TGTGCTAGCAGCTTATCAGGGAACACCGGGGAGCTGTTTTTT.

V gene TRBV30 combines with J gene TRBJ1-5; D perhaps matches TRBD1 (6 bases). The germline V gene has CDR1 GTSNPN and CDR2 SVGIG (reference sequence). The CDR3 runs to 14 residues. V was shortened by 2 bases and J by 1 base, with 9 bases between the two germline ends. DNA for the CDR3: TGTGCCTGGAGTTCAGGACAGAGCAATCAGCCCCAGCATTTT. Protein product: CAWSSGQSNQPQHF.

The chain has TRBV11-3 and TRBJ2-4; possible D gene TRBD2, 5 bases. Germline values: CDR1 SGHNT, CDR2 YENEEA. The CDR3 has 13 residues. V was pared by 3 bases and J by 8 bases, with 11 bases between. The CDR3 nucleotides are TGTGCCAGCAGCTTGAACGAGGGAGACATTCAGTACTTC. Its translation: CASSLNEGDIQYF.

The V call is TRBV5-5, the J call TRBJ2-1; 8 positions agree with TRBD2. The V gene's germline CDR1 is SGHKS and CDR2 YYEKEE (reference sequence). With 6 bases clipped from V and 7 bases from J, the junction kept 9 bases outside the gene matches. CDR3 length equals 14 residues. CDR3 loop: CASNLAGGSNEQFF. CDR3 nucleotides: TGTGCCAGCAACCTAGCGGGCGGGTCTAATGAGCAGTTCTTC.